The 5 T cell receptor beta chains presented below share a single source sample, sequenced in a study of vaccination effects on CD4 cells after COVID-19. Antigens for these TCRs are unknown. Assay: immunoSEQ multiplex PCR; the TCRdb copy retains only in-frame clones and omits some. The sample has approximately 82,000 clones; 60% to 80% are singletons. Before sequencing took place, the ViraFEST assay used viral peptide pools to expand antigen-specific CD4+ T cells. CD4+ T cell isolation took place after 10 days of culture. The sample here was CD4+ T cells from PBMCs cultured with HCoV-229E spike peptides, taken before COVID-19 vaccination. The receptors were gathered from a human donor who received a COVID-19 vaccine.

The rearrangement uses TRBV5-1 and TRBJ2-4, with D perhaps TRBD1 or TRBD2 (5 bases each). Germline CDR1 SGHRS, CDR2 YFSETQ. This CDR3 region has 15 residues. The V and J ends lost 4 bases and 8 bases respectively, with 19 bases between them. The CDR3 spells CASSPGPERRDIQYF. CDR3 nucleotides: TGCGCCAGCAGCCCGGGACCAGAGCGCAGAGACATTCAGTACTTC.

V gene TRBV7-2 combines with J gene TRBJ2-7; a possible D gene is TRBD2 (6 bases). Trimming pared 4 bases from V and 3 bases from J, leaving 10 bases between. The CDR3 contains 13 residues. Germline CDR1 is SGHTA and CDR2 is FQGNSA. CDR3 residues: CASSSRGSYEQYV. CDR3 DNA sequence: TGTGCCAGCAGCTCCCGGGGGAGCTACGAGCAGTACGTC.

The chain links TRBV2 to TRBJ2-4, with D hard to call. With 4 bases removed from V and 0 bases from J, the gap between germline ends came to 4 bases. The CDR3 loop spans 13 amino acids. CDR1 is SNHLY, CDR2 FYNNEI, per germline. The CDR3 bases are TGTGCCAGCAGTGTATCAGCCAAAAACATTCAGTACTTC. This sequence encodes CASSVSAKNIQYF.

This clone has a single count. V is TRBV6-6 and J is TRBJ2-1; weak D call: TRBD2 (7 bases). Per germline, CDR1 MNHNY and CDR2 SVGAGI (reference sequence). The CDR3 length is 13 residues. The V end lost 6 bases, the J end lost 14 bases, and 20 bases lay between the germline ends. The CDR3, as DNA: TGTGCCAGCAGAGAATCGGGGGGCCTCGGGGAGTTCTTC. Protein product: CASRESGGLGEFF.

The rearrangement links TRBV5-1 to TRBJ2-1, with D unclear. CDR1 SGHRS and CDR2 YFSETQ come from the germline V gene. V was clipped by 1 base and J by 0 bases, with 11 bases between them. The CDR3 consists of 16 residues. CDR3: CASSLLRMSSYNEQFF. CDR3 DNA sequence: TGCGCCAGCAGCTTGCTGAGGATGAGCTCCTACAATGAGCAGTTCTTC.